This is a list of T cell receptor beta chains from one sample in a study of blood T cell repertoires in COVID-19. Profiling relied on immunoSEQ multiplex PCR, and the TCRdb table lists in-frame clones only, not all of them. The sample consists of 150,000 or so clones, 87% of them appearing once. The sequenced sample was peripheral blood. These receptor sequences come from a human donor in a cohort sampled during active COVID-19. CDR3s include the opening cysteine and the closing phenylalanine or tryptophan. The order of the fields is clone size, J gene, D gene, V gene, CDR3 DNA, CDR3 protein. D genes are given only for firm matches. Expanded clones get a size class; other rows say once, few or many, or leave the size out.

few | TRBJ1-2 | - | TRBV11-2 | TGTGCCAGCAGCGCCTTACAGGGTGCTAGCTATGGCTACACCTTC | CASSALQGASYGYTF
- | TRBJ2-7 | - | TRBV28 | TGTGCCAGCAGTTTACTAGGGGGAGGGGAGCAGTACTTC | CASSLLGGGEQYF
- | TRBJ1-5 | - | TRBV2 | TGTGCCAGCAGTGTAAGGACGGGGGGGAATCAGCCCCAGCATTTT | CASSVRTGGNQPQHF
- | TRBJ2-7 | TRBD1 | TRBV5-1 | TGCGCCAGCAGCCCCCCGGGACAGTCCTACGAGCAGTACTTC | CASSPPGQSYEQYF
- | TRBJ1-3 | TRBD1 | TRBV2 | TGTGCCAGCAGGGACAGGGGGTCAGAAAACACCATATATTTT | CASRDRGSENTIYF
few | TRBJ1-2 | TRBD1 | TRBV18 | TGTGCCAGCTCACCGGACAGGGACCATGGCTACACCTTC | CASSPDRDHGYTF
- | TRBJ1-1 | - | TRBV2 | TGTGCCAGCAGGGACACTTTGAACACTGAAGCTTTCTTT | CASRDTLNTEAFF
few | TRBJ2-1 | - | TRBV7-3 | TGTGCCAGCAGCTTGACGAGGTACAATGAGCAGTTCTTC | CASSLTRYNEQFF
- | TRBJ2-7 | TRBD1 | TRBV6-2/TRBV6-3 | TGTGCCAGCAGTTCGGGACAGGGAAGCATCTACGAGCAGTACTTC | CASSSGQGSIYEQYF
few | TRBJ1-4 | TRBD1 | TRBV9 | TGTGCCAGCAGCCCTAGCCGGGACAGGGGGCTCGGACTGTTTTTT | CASSPSRDRGLGLFF
once | TRBJ2-5 | TRBD1 | TRBV18 | TGTGCCAGCTCACTCCTACAGGGGGCCAGGGAGACCCAGTACTTC | CASSLLQGARETQYF
- | TRBJ1-5 | TRBD1 | TRBV25-1 | TGTGCCAGCAGTGAATACACAGGGGGCGGTCAGCCCCAGCATTTT | CASSEYTGGGQPQHF
- | TRBJ1-4 | - | TRBV27 | TGTGCCAGCAGTTTGGTCAGGGGCGATTATACTAATGAAAAACTGTTTTTT | CASSLVRGDYTNEKLFF
- | TRBJ2-7 | TRBD2 | TRBV27 | TGTGCCAGCAGTTTATGGGGGGGGTACGAGCAGTACTTC | CASSLWGGYEQYF
- | TRBJ1-2 | - | TRBV6-5 | TGTGCCAGCAGCTCCGCAGGGGCCCTCTATGGCTACACCTTC | CASSSAGALYGYTF
- | TRBJ2-7 | - | TRBV2 | TGTGCCAGCACCGGGAGATGGACCTACGAGCAGTACTTC | CASTGRWTYEQYF
- | TRBJ2-5 | TRBD1 | TRBV30 | TGTGCCTGGAGTGACTACACAGGGGGGGAGACCCAGTACTTC | CAWSDYTGGETQYF
- | TRBJ2-7 | - | TRBV29-1 | TGCAGCGTTGATTTGGGACTTAGTGACGAGCAGTACTTC | CSVDLGLSDEQYF
- | TRBJ1-4 | TRBD1 | TRBV19 | TGTGCCAGTAGTACGACAGGGCAGAGCGAAAAACTGTTTTTT | CASSTTGQSEKLFF
- | TRBJ1-6 | - | TRBV19 | TGTGCCAGTAGTGACACAGGGAGTAGGAACTCACCCCTCCACTTT | CASSDTGSRNSPLHF
- | TRBJ1-5 | TRBD1 | TRBV30 | TGTGCCTGGAGTGGGACAGGGGCCAATCAGCCCCAGCATTTT | CAWSGTGANQPQHF
- | TRBJ2-7 | - | TRBV28 | TGTGCCAGCAGTTTGAGGGGACTTGGGGGCGAGCAGTACTTC | CASSLRGLGGEQYF
- | TRBJ1-5 | TRBD1 | TRBV24-1 | TGTGCCACCAGTGACCAGACAGGGTCAAATCAGCCCCAGCATTTT | CATSDQTGSNQPQHF
- | TRBJ1-1 | - | TRBV19 | TGTGCCAGTATGGGAGGCAGAACTGGCGGGACTGAAGCTTTCTTT | CASMGGRTGGTEAFF
- | TRBJ2-1 | - | TRBV29-1 | TGCAGCGCCGGCATTGGGCGGGTCTCCTACAATGAGCAGTTCTTC | CSAGIGRVSYNEQFF
- | TRBJ2-2 | - | TRBV3-1/TRBV3-2 | TGTGCCAGCAGCCAAGCTGAAACTTCTCCGAACACCGGGGAGCTGTTTTTT | CASSQAETSPNTGELFF
- | TRBJ2-5 | TRBD2 | TRBV11-2 | TGTGCCAGCAGCTCCCCGGGACTAGGGTCTAGAGAGACCCAGTACTTC | CASSSPGLGSRETQYF
- | TRBJ2-5 | TRBD2 | TRBV28 | TGTGCCAGCAGCCCGGCGGTAGCGGGGGGGCTGTACCAAGAGACCCAGTACTTC | CASSPAVAGGLYQETQYF
- | TRBJ1-2 | - | TRBV3-1/TRBV3-2 | TGTGCCAGCAGCCAATCATTCAGGAATCTGGACTATGGCTACACCTTC | CASSQSFRNLDYGYTF
- | TRBJ2-1 | - | TRBV9 | TGTGCCAGCAGCGTAACAGGGTCCTGGAATGAGCAGTTCTTC | CASSVTGSWNEQFF